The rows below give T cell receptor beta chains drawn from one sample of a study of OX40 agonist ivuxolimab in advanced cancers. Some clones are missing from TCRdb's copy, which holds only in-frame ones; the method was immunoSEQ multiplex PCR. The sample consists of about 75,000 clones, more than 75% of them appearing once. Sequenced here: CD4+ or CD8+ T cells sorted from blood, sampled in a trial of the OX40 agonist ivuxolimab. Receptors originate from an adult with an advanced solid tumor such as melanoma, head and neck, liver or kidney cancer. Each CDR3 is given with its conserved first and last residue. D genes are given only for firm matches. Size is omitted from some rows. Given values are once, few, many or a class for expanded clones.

cdr3_aa: CAWKGQFYGYTF
cdr3_nt: TGTGCCTGGAAAGGACAGTTCTATGGCTACACCTTC
d_call: NA
clone_size: NA
j_call: TRBJ1-2
v_call: TRBV30

cdr3_aa: CASSLSSGSPYEQYF
cdr3_nt: TGTGCCAGCAGCTTATCTAGCGGGAGTCCCTACGAGCAGTACTTC
d_call: TRBD2
clone_size: NA
j_call: TRBJ2-7
v_call: TRBV7-2

cdr3_aa: CASSFKGDSSYGYTF
cdr3_nt: TGTGCCAGCAGTTTCAAAGGAGACAGCAGCTATGGCTACACCTTC
d_call: NA
clone_size: NA
j_call: TRBJ1-2
v_call: TRBV27

cdr3_aa: CSVDGTGETQYF
cdr3_nt: TGCAGCGTTGACGGGACAGGAGAGACCCAGTACTTC
d_call: TRBD1
clone_size: NA
j_call: TRBJ2-5
v_call: TRBV29-1

cdr3_aa: CASSLYGSSSTDTQYF
cdr3_nt: TGTGCCAGCAGCTTATATGGCAGTTCTAGCACAGATACGCAGTATTTT
d_call: NA
clone_size: NA
j_call: TRBJ2-3
v_call: TRBV7-9

cdr3_aa: CASSVTGTRSYEQYF
cdr3_nt: TGTGCCAGTAGTGTAACCGGGACACGTTCCTACGAGCAGTACTTC
d_call: NA
clone_size: NA
j_call: TRBJ2-7
v_call: TRBV19

cdr3_aa: CASSLLGTSLGDTQYF
cdr3_nt: TGTGCCAGCAGCTTACTCGGGACTAGCTTGGGAGATACGCAGTATTTT
d_call: TRBD2
clone_size: NA
j_call: TRBJ2-3
v_call: TRBV7-3

cdr3_aa: CASRQGGGNIQYF
cdr3_nt: TGTGCCAGCAGGCAGGGGGGAGGAAACATTCAGTACTTC
d_call: NA
clone_size: few
j_call: TRBJ2-4
v_call: TRBV27

cdr3_aa: CASSLGKQDTQYF
cdr3_nt: TGTGCCAGCAGCTTGGGGAAACAAGATACGCAGTATTTT
d_call: NA
clone_size: NA
j_call: TRBJ2-3
v_call: TRBV5-6

cdr3_aa: CASSPRTGIYGYTF
cdr3_nt: TGTGCCAGTAGTCCACGAACAGGGATCTATGGCTACACCTTC
d_call: NA
clone_size: NA
j_call: TRBJ1-2
v_call: TRBV19

cdr3_aa: CASSLAGNPSYNEQFF
cdr3_nt: TGTGCCAGCAGTTTGGCGGGTAACCCCTCCTACAATGAGCAGTTCTTC
d_call: NA
clone_size: NA
j_call: TRBJ2-1
v_call: TRBV7-2

cdr3_aa: CASSLTSGSSYNEQFF
cdr3_nt: TGCGCCAGCAGCCTGACTAGCGGGAGCTCCTACAATGAGCAGTTCTTC
d_call: TRBD2
clone_size: NA
j_call: TRBJ2-1
v_call: TRBV5-1

cdr3_aa: CASSRGDFTDTQYF
cdr3_nt: TGTGCCAGTAGTAGAGGGGACTTCACAGATACGCAGTATTTT
d_call: NA
clone_size: NA
j_call: TRBJ2-3
v_call: TRBV19

cdr3_aa: CASRKGSGRIGELFF
cdr3_nt: TGTGCCAGCAGGAAGGGTAGCGGGAGAATCGGGGAGCTGTTTTTT
d_call: TRBD2
clone_size: NA
j_call: TRBJ2-2
v_call: TRBV14

cdr3_aa: CAWSLLGSYNSPLHF
cdr3_nt: TGTGCCTGGAGTCTCCTCGGCTCCTATAATTCACCCCTCCACTTT
d_call: NA
clone_size: NA
j_call: TRBJ1-6
v_call: TRBV30

cdr3_aa: CASSEDYLTGQPQHF
cdr3_nt: TGTGCCAGCAGTGAAGATTACCTAACGGGGCAGCCCCAGCATTTT
d_call: NA
clone_size: once
j_call: TRBJ1-5
v_call: TRBV2

cdr3_aa: CASNQIEDTEAFF
cdr3_nt: TGTGCCAGCAATCAGATAGAGGACACTGAAGCTTTCTTT
d_call: NA
clone_size: NA
j_call: TRBJ1-1
v_call: TRBV6-1

cdr3_aa: CASGLVPSSGFLTDNEQFF
cdr3_nt: TGTGCTAGTGGTTTGGTACCCTCGAGTGGTTTTTTGACAGACAATGAGCAGTTCTTC
d_call: NA
clone_size: NA
j_call: TRBJ2-1
v_call: TRBV12-5

cdr3_aa: CASSLGAGGPSDTQYF
cdr3_nt: TGTGCCAGCAGCTTGGGCGCGGGGGGGCCTTCAGATACGCAGTATTTT
d_call: TRBD2
clone_size: NA
j_call: TRBJ2-3
v_call: TRBV5-4

cdr3_aa: CASSSRQPNTEAFF
cdr3_nt: TGTGCCAGCAGCTCCCGGCAGCCGAACACTGAAGCTTTCTTT
d_call: NA
clone_size: NA
j_call: TRBJ1-1
v_call: TRBV7-8

cdr3_aa: CSVDTQGYAGYTF
cdr3_nt: TGCAGCGTTGATACCCAGGGGTACGCTGGCTACACCTTC
d_call: NA
clone_size: once
j_call: TRBJ1-2
v_call: TRBV29-1

cdr3_aa: CASSPLGRGGGTEAFF
cdr3_nt: TGTGCCAGTAGTCCCCTCGGGCGGGGAGGGGGCACTGAAGCTTTCTTT
d_call: NA
clone_size: NA
j_call: TRBJ1-1
v_call: TRBV19

cdr3_aa: CASRSWTGGSYEQYF
cdr3_nt: TGTGCCAGCAGGTCCTGGACAGGTGGGTCCTACGAGCAGTACTTC
d_call: TRBD1
clone_size: NA
j_call: TRBJ2-7
v_call: TRBV6-5

cdr3_aa: CASSQRGTAYEQYF
cdr3_nt: TGTGCCAGTAGTCAGCGGGGGACAGCCTACGAGCAGTACTTC
d_call: NA
clone_size: NA
j_call: TRBJ2-7
v_call: TRBV19

cdr3_aa: CASSLESLLTDTQYF
cdr3_nt: TGTGCCAGCAGCTTAGAATCCCTACTCACAGATACGCAGTATTTT
d_call: NA
clone_size: NA
j_call: TRBJ2-3
v_call: TRBV7-9

cdr3_aa: CAWRSSSGANVLTF
cdr3_nt: TGTGCCTGGAGATCGAGCTCTGGGGCCAACGTCCTGACTTTC
d_call: NA
clone_size: NA
j_call: TRBJ2-6
v_call: TRBV30

cdr3_aa: CASSESGLAGGLYEQYF
cdr3_nt: TGTGCCAGCAGTGAGTCGGGTCTAGCGGGAGGACTCTACGAGCAGTACTTC
d_call: TRBD2
clone_size: NA
j_call: TRBJ2-7
v_call: TRBV6-1

cdr3_aa: CAISRPTFSYEQYF
cdr3_nt: TGTGCCATCAGCCGCCCGACGTTCTCCTACGAGCAGTACTTC
d_call: NA
clone_size: NA
j_call: TRBJ2-7
v_call: TRBV10-3

cdr3_aa: CASSNSATNEKLFF
cdr3_nt: TGTGCCAGCAGTAACAGTGCAACTAATGAAAAACTGTTTTTT
d_call: NA
clone_size: NA
j_call: TRBJ1-4
v_call: TRBV4-2

cdr3_aa: CASSLLTGSTYNEQFF
cdr3_nt: TGCGCCAGCAGCCTCCTGACAGGGAGCACCTACAATGAGCAGTTCTTC
d_call: TRBD1
clone_size: NA
j_call: TRBJ2-1
v_call: TRBV5-1

cdr3_aa: CASSQPTGPGSYEQYF
cdr3_nt: TGCGCCAGCAGCCAACCGACAGGGCCCGGCTCCTACGAGCAGTACTTC
d_call: TRBD1
clone_size: NA
j_call: TRBJ2-7
v_call: TRBV5-1

cdr3_aa: CASSLWEGGINEQFF
cdr3_nt: TGCGCCAGCAGTCTTTGGGAGGGAGGTATCAATGAGCAGTTCTTC
d_call: TRBD2
clone_size: NA
j_call: TRBJ2-1
v_call: TRBV5-1

cdr3_aa: CAASLSATNEKLFF
cdr3_nt: TGTGCCGCCTCCCTTTCTGCAACTAATGAAAAACTGTTTTTT
d_call: NA
clone_size: once
j_call: TRBJ1-4
v_call: TRBV28

cdr3_aa: CASKVATNEKLFF
cdr3_nt: TGTGCCAGCAAAGTTGCAACTAATGAAAAACTGTTTTTT
d_call: NA
clone_size: NA
j_call: TRBJ1-4
v_call: TRBV18

cdr3_aa: CASSPNREGETQYF
cdr3_nt: TGTGCCAGCAGCCCCAACAGGGAGGGAGAGACCCAGTACTTC
d_call: NA
clone_size: NA
j_call: TRBJ2-5
v_call: TRBV6-5

cdr3_aa: CASSQGGGNQPQHF
cdr3_nt: TGTGCCAGCTCCCAAGGTGGGGGAAATCAGCCCCAGCATTTT
d_call: NA
clone_size: NA
j_call: TRBJ1-5
v_call: TRBV18

cdr3_aa: CASSLIQGNYGYTF
cdr3_nt: TGCGCCAGCAGCCTGATCCAGGGAAACTATGGCTACACCTTC
d_call: NA
clone_size: NA
j_call: TRBJ1-2
v_call: TRBV5-1

cdr3_aa: CASSYTGIMNTEAFF
cdr3_nt: TGTGCCAGCAGTTATACAGGTATAATGAACACTGAAGCTTTCTTT
d_call: NA
clone_size: NA
j_call: TRBJ1-1
v_call: TRBV6-5

cdr3_aa: CASSGRLWEQFF
cdr3_nt: TGTGCCAGTAGCGGGAGGCTTTGGGAGCAGTTCTTC
d_call: TRBD2
clone_size: NA
j_call: TRBJ2-1
v_call: TRBV28

cdr3_aa: CASSRREGTTYNEQFF
cdr3_nt: TGCGCCAGCAGCCGGCGGGAGGGAACCACCTACAATGAGCAGTTCTTC
d_call: TRBD2
clone_size: NA
j_call: TRBJ2-1
v_call: TRBV4-3

cdr3_aa: CASSQDSRTGGDEKLFF
cdr3_nt: TGCGCCAGCAGCCAAGATTCAAGGACAGGGGGTGATGAAAAACTGTTTTTT
d_call: TRBD1
clone_size: NA
j_call: TRBJ1-4
v_call: TRBV4-3

cdr3_aa: CASSGQNEQYF
cdr3_nt: TGTGCCAGCAGTGGCCAGAACGAGCAGTACTTC
d_call: NA
clone_size: NA
j_call: TRBJ2-7
v_call: TRBV25-1

cdr3_aa: CASRSANTGELFF
cdr3_nt: TGTGCCAGCCGGAGTGCGAACACCGGGGAGCTGTTTTTT
d_call: NA
clone_size: NA
j_call: TRBJ2-2
v_call: TRBV28

cdr3_aa: CASSSGSLAGDYGQYF
cdr3_nt: TGCGCCAGCAGCTCCGGCTCGCTAGCGGGAGACTACGGGCAGTACTTC
d_call: TRBD2
clone_size: NA
j_call: TRBJ2-7
v_call: TRBV5-1

cdr3_aa: CASSSGLAGVYEQYF
cdr3_nt: TGTGCCAGCAGTTCCGGACTAGCGGGAGTGTACGAGCAGTACTTC
d_call: TRBD2
clone_size: NA
j_call: TRBJ2-7
v_call: TRBV6-5

cdr3_aa: CAIGDSGNTIYF
cdr3_nt: TGTGCCATCGGTGACTCTGGAAACACCATATATTTT
d_call: NA
clone_size: NA
j_call: TRBJ1-3
v_call: TRBV10-3

cdr3_aa: CASTASGDRETQYF
cdr3_nt: TGTGCCAGCACTGCGTCCGGGGACAGAGAGACCCAGTACTTC
d_call: TRBD1
clone_size: NA
j_call: TRBJ2-5
v_call: TRBV25-1

cdr3_aa: CASSPQTAGRETQYF
cdr3_nt: TGTGCCAGCAGCCCTCAGACGGCAGGGCGAGAGACCCAGTACTTC
d_call: NA
clone_size: NA
j_call: TRBJ2-5
v_call: TRBV7-7

cdr3_aa: CAISESRGQETQYF
cdr3_nt: TGTGCCATCAGTGAGTCCCGGGGCCAAGAGACCCAGTACTTC
d_call: NA
clone_size: NA
j_call: TRBJ2-5
v_call: TRBV10-3

cdr3_aa: CASSSDYGYTF
cdr3_nt: TGTGCCAGCAGCTCCGACTATGGCTACACCTTC
d_call: NA
clone_size: NA
j_call: TRBJ1-2
v_call: TRBV7-8

cdr3_aa: CASSEQGGNTGELFF
cdr3_nt: TGTGCCAGCAGTGAACAGGGGGGGAACACCGGGGAGCTGTTTTTT
d_call: NA
clone_size: once
j_call: TRBJ2-2
v_call: TRBV2